These 32 T cell receptor beta chains came from one sample sequenced in a study of T cell changes during pregnancy in multiple sclerosis. Using immunoSEQ multiplex PCR, the repertoire was profiled, and TCRdb retains in-frame clones only, with some absent. The sample includes some 99,000 clones, around 93% of them seen just once. The starting material was peripheral blood, obtained after pregnancy. The receptors derive from a female donor with multiple sclerosis, enrolled in a pregnancy study.

The V call is TRBV7-8, the J call TRBJ2-5; 8 nucleotides match TRBD2. Germline trimming cut 5 bases from V and 4 bases from J; bases unmatched to any gene: 3. The CDR3 is 13 residues long. Per the germline V gene, CDR1 is SGHVS and CDR2 is FQNEAQ. CDR3 protein: CASSPGGRETQYF. CDR3 bases: TGTGCCAGCAGCCCGGGAGGGAGAGAGACCCAGTACTTC.

About this clone itself: The same CDR3 can be traced to other DNA sequences in this sample. This chain uses TRBV19 with TRBJ1-2; 7 nucleotides agree with TRBD1. This CDR3 is 13 amino acids long. Losses at the gene ends were 6 bases for V and 7 bases for J; bases not matched to a gene: 8. In germline, CDR1 is LNHDA, CDR2 SQIVND (reference sequence). CDR3 sequence (DNA): TGTGCCAGTAGGGACAGGCGGTTGGGTGGCTACACCTTC. This gives the protein CASRDRRLGGYTF.

The chain's CDR3 is CASSARTGSQETQYF. CDR3 DNA sequence: TGTGCCAGCAGCGCCCGGACAGGTTCGCAAGAGACCCAGTACTTC. The chain uses TRBV9 and TRBJ2-5; 7 bases agree with TRBD1. This CDR3 contains 15 residues. The J segment lost 2 bases and the V segment lost 3 bases, leaving 7 bases of the junction unmatched. The V gene's germline CDR1 is SGDLS and CDR2 YYNGEE.

CDR3 protein: CASSPLGVDLNYEQYF. CDR3 coding DNA: TGCGCCAGCAGCCCCCTCGGGGTGGATTTAAACTACGAGCAGTACTTC. The rearrangement links TRBV4-1 to TRBJ2-7; TRBD2 is a possible D gene (5 bases). The CDR3 sequence is 16 residues long. In germline, CDR1 is MGHRA, CDR2 YSYEKL. Trimming cost V 4 bases and J 3 bases, with 19 bases left between them.

This sequence joins TRBV11-2 and TRBJ2-2, with D possibly TRBD2 on 6 matching bases. CDR3 length: 16 residues. Germline loops: CDR1 SGHAT, CDR2 FQNNGV. The V and J ends lost 3 bases and 5 bases respectively, with 16 bases between them. As DNA, the CDR3 is TGTGCCAGCAGCTTTTTAGGTGGGAGCGGGACCGGGGAGCTGTTTTTT. It translates to CASSFLGGSGTGELFF.

The chain recombines TRBV5-6 with TRBJ1-2, with 9 nucleotides matching TRBD1. With V trimmed by 1 base and J by 7 bases, 8 bases remained unmatched. The V gene's germline CDR1 is SGHDT and CDR2 YYEEEE. The CDR3 is made up of 15 amino acids. The CDR3 bases are TGTGCCAGCAGCTTGCGCGGACAGGGGCTCTCTGGCTACACCTTC. It translates to CASSLRGQGLSGYTF.

The chain recombines TRBV4-1 with TRBJ1-2; D is undetermined. Trimming shortened V by 1 base and J by 0 bases, and 12 bases separated the two germline ends. The CDR3 loop spans 16 amino acids. Per the germline V gene, CDR1 is MGHRA and CDR2 is YSYEKL. The CDR3 spells CASSQVHGRSNYGYTF. For the CDR3, the DNA is TGCGCCAGCAGCCAAGTCCACGGGAGATCTAACTATGGCTACACCTTC.

This clone was counted once. The V call is TRBV11-2, the J call TRBJ1-2; no clear D. The CDR3 length is 16 residues. Germline V lookup: CDR1 SGHAT, CDR2 FQNNGV. Trimming removed 5 bases from V and 3 bases from J, with 19 bases in between. The CDR3 here is CASSQTQKWRDYGYTF. As DNA, the CDR3 is TGTGCCAGCAGCCAAACCCAAAAATGGAGGGACTATGGCTACACCTTC.

The chain links TRBV9 to TRBJ1-1, with 7 positions matching TRBD1. V gave up 0 bases and J gave up 0 bases; unmatched junction bases: 2. The CDR3 has 15 amino acids. Germline V CDR1 and CDR2: SGDLS, YYNGEE. The CDR3 coding sequence is TGTGCCAGCAGCGTAGAGGGGGCGATGAACACTGAAGCTTTCTTT. Its translation is CASSVEGAMNTEAFF.

This clone was seen a handful of times. This chain connects TRBV12-5 to TRBJ2-2; possible D gene TRBD1, 8 bases. Trimming took off 1 base at V and 0 bases at J, with 12 bases between the two ends. CDR3 size: 17 residues. Germline V gene lookup returns CDR1 LGHNT and CDR2 FRNRAP. For the CDR3, the DNA is TGTGCTAGTGGTTTGGACAGGGGGGGCGCGAACACCGGGGAGCTGTTTTTT. Its translation: CASGLDRGGANTGELFF.

The rearrangement uses TRBV30 and TRBJ1-2; 8 bases fit TRBD1. CDR3 length equals 16 residues. The V and J ends lost 3 bases and 4 bases, in that order; junction bases with no gene match: 13. Germline V gene data show CDR1 as GTSNPN and CDR2 as SVGIG (reference sequence). The DNA for the CDR3 is TGTGCCTGGAGGGGCTACGGACAGGGCGTTCGCTATGGCTACACCTTC. Its protein product is CAWRGYGQGVRYGYTF.

CDR3: CASSNSGSYSYNEQFF. In nucleotides, the CDR3 is TGTGCCAGTAGTAATAGCGGGAGTTACTCCTACAATGAGCAGTTCTTC. This sequence joins TRBV19 and TRBJ2-1; 9 nucleotides agree with TRBD2. The CDR3 covers 16 residues. After removal of 4 bases from V and 0 bases from J, the junction contained 4 bases not matched to a gene. Germline CDR1 is LNHDA and CDR2 is SQIVND (reference sequence).

This clone came up once. The CDR3 DNA follows: TGCGCCAGCAGCTTGGGGGGACAGGGGGCGGAAAAACTGTTTTTT. It codes for CASSLGGQGAEKLFF. V is TRBV5-1 and J is TRBJ1-4; 12 bases agree with TRBD1. With 0 bases clipped from V and 8 bases from J, the junction kept 2 bases outside the gene matches. Looked up from germline, CDR1 is SGHRS and CDR2 is YFSETQ. The CDR3 runs 15 residues. The variable domain in full, completed from reference TRBV5-1 and TRBJ1-4, reads KAGVTQTPRYLIKTRGQQVTLSCSPISGHRSVSWYQQTPGQGLQFLFEYFSETQRNKGNFPGRFSGRQFSNSRSEMNVSTLELGDSALYLCASSLGGQGAEKLFFGSGTQLSVL.

The V gene is TRBV4-1, the J gene TRBJ2-7, with 8 bases fitting TRBD2. The CDR3 has 15 amino acids. Germline trimming cut 0 bases from V and 7 bases from J; bases unmatched to any gene: 8. Germline CDR1 and CDR2: MGHRA and YSYEKL. The CDR3 loop is CASSQDTAGVREQYF. CDR3 DNA sequence: TGCGCCAGCAGCCAAGATACAGCGGGAGTACGAGAGCAGTACTTC.

The rearrangement uses TRBV7-9 and TRBJ2-7; TRBD2 matches 7 bases. The germline CDR1 and CDR2 sequences are SEHNR and FQNEAQ (reference sequence). The CDR3 has 16 residues. V shed 1 base, J shed 0 bases, and the junction held 6 bases outside the gene matches. The CDR3 loop reads CASSLGLAASSYEQYF. For the CDR3, the DNA is TGTGCCAGCAGCTTAGGGCTAGCGGCGAGCTCCTACGAGCAGTACTTC.

The chain couples TRBV7-6 to TRBJ2-2; D unresolved. There are 14 residues in the CDR3. CDR1 and CDR2 from the germline V gene are SGHVS and FNYEAQ. Trimming took 5 bases from V and 6 from J, leaving 13 bases between them. CDR3: CASSQTPSPGELFF. The CDR3 nucleotides read TGTGCCAGCAGCCAAACTCCGTCTCCCGGGGAGCTGTTTTTT.

This rearrangement joins TRBV7-8 to TRBJ2-3, with 14 bases matching TRBD2. The CDR3 length is 16 residues. CDR1 and CDR2 (germline): SGHVS, FQNEAQ. Trimming took 5 bases from V and 4 from J; bases not matched to a gene: 5. CDR3 DNA sequence: TGTGCCAGCAGCGCGGGACTAGCGGGAGTAGCAGATACGCAGTATTTT. Translation: CASSAGLAGVADTQYF.

This chain links TRBV28 with TRBJ2-1, with 7 positions matching TRBD1. Germline V gene lookup returns CDR1 MDHEN and CDR2 SYDVKM. With 5 bases clipped from V and 5 bases from J, the junction kept 12 bases outside the gene matches. This CDR3 has 16 amino acids. The CDR3 region is CASSVTGEPYNNEQFF. For the CDR3, the DNA is TGTGCCAGCAGTGTCACAGGGGAGCCCTACAACAATGAGCAGTTCTTC.

The chain combines TRBV29-1 with TRBJ2-1, with 8 bases that match TRBD2. The CDR3 is 15 residues long. Trimming at V came to 1 base and at J to 7 bases, leaving 9 bases not matched to a gene. Looked up from germline, CDR1 is SQVTM and CDR2 is ANQGSEA. DNA of the CDR3: TGCAGCGTTGAAGGGGGGACTAGGGGTGGAAATGAGCAGTTCTTC. It encodes CSVEGGTRGGNEQFF.

The V gene is TRBV30, the J gene TRBJ2-5; TRBD1 agrees at 10 bases. This CDR3 has 16 residues. The V segment lost 0 bases and the J segment 6 bases; nucleotides outside the gene matches: 10. Germline CDR1 and CDR2: GTSNPN and SVGIG (reference sequence). The CDR3 DNA is TGTGCCTGGAGTGTAGGGACAGGGGCGCGTACGAAGACCCAGTACTTC. Amino acids: CAWSVGTGARTKTQYF.

This chain links TRBV7-8 with TRBJ2-1; 16 bases align to TRBD2. The V segment lost 3 bases and the J segment 8 bases; nucleotides outside the gene matches: 7. Germline loops: CDR1 SGHVS, CDR2 FQNEAQ. This CDR3 region has 17 residues. The DNA of the CDR3 is TGTGCCAGCAGCTTGGGGACTAGCGGGAGGGTTTTCGATGAGCAGTTCTTC. Translated: CASSLGTSGRVFDEQFF. The full variable domain, its missing parts supplied by reference TRBV7-8 and TRBJ2-1, is GAGVSQSPRYKVAKRGQDVALRCDPISGHVSLFWYQQALGQGPEFLTYFQNEAQLDKSGLPSDRFFAERPEGSVSTLKIQRTQQEDSAVYLCASSLGTSGRVFDEQFFGPGTRLTVL.

The genes are TRBV2 and TRBJ1-4, with D possibly matching TRBD1 (5 bases). Trimming took 4 bases from V and 5 from J, leaving 11 bases between them. Germline V lookup: CDR1 SNHLY, CDR2 FYNNEI. This CDR3 comprises 14 residues. The CDR3 bases are TGTGCCAGCAGTGGCGGGGGAGAAAATGAAAAACTGTTTTTT. This gives the protein CASSGGGENEKLFF.

J is TRBJ2-1 and V is TRBV6-4; 9 nucleotides align to TRBD1. Germline V CDR1 and CDR2: MRHNA, SNTAGT. The V and J ends lost 6 bases and 8 bases, in that order; junction bases with no gene match: 11. The CDR3 consists of 15 residues. Written as DNA, the CDR3 is TGTGCCAGCAGCAGGACAGGGGAAGGGGTGGATGAGCAGTTCTTC. It specifies CASSRTGEGVDEQFF.

This chain uses TRBV28 with TRBJ2-1, with 13 bases identical to TRBD2. Germline lookup yields CDR1 MDHEN and CDR2 SYDVKM. V was pared by 5 bases and J by 8 bases, with 9 bases of the junction left unmatched. CDR3 length equals 16 residues. The CDR3 region is CASSPVTSGRVHEQFF. CDR3 in DNA: TGTGCCAGCAGTCCAGTCACTAGCGGGAGGGTCCATGAGCAGTTCTTC.

The chain is built from TRBV7-2 and TRBJ2-1, with 7 bases that match TRBD2. V lost 3 bases, J lost 4 bases, and 3 bases stayed unmatched. The CDR3 length is 14 residues. CDR1 SGHTA and CDR2 FQGNSA come from the germline V gene. The CDR3 nucleotides read TGTGCCAGCAGCTTGAAGCGGGGTTACAATGAGCAGTTCTTC. It is translated as CASSLKRGYNEQFF.

V usage is TRBV5-4 and J usage is TRBJ2-6; D may be TRBD2 (6 bases). The V gene lost 4 bases and the J gene lost 0 bases, with 17 bases spanning the gap. This CDR3 spans 18 amino acids. Looked up from germline, CDR1 is SGHNT and CDR2 is YYREEE (reference sequence). CDR3 DNA: TGTGCCAGCAGCCGTGATCGGGGGAAAAGCTCTGGGGCCAACGTCCTGACTTTC. This encodes CASSRDRGKSSGANVLTF.

The chain couples TRBV15 to TRBJ2-1, with D uncertain. The CDR3 has 14 amino acids. Between the trimmed V and J ends, which lost 0 bases and 6 bases, there was a span of 9 bases. Germline loops: CDR1 LNHNV, CDR2 YYDKDF (reference sequence). The CDR3 protein is CATSRDLTGNEQFF. CDR3 coding DNA: TGTGCCACCAGCAGAGATCTAACCGGCAATGAGCAGTTCTTC.

The V and J genes are TRBV5-4 and TRBJ2-7; 8 nucleotides match TRBD2. V shed 9 bases and J 4 bases; nucleotides not matched to a gene: 12. Germline V gene lookup returns CDR1 SGHNT and CDR2 YYREEE (reference sequence). The CDR3 totals 14 residues. CDR3 loop: CATRRAGGIYEQYF. CDR3 nucleotides: TGTGCCACCCGGAGGGCGGGAGGAATTTACGAGCAGTACTTC.

V and J are TRBV29-1 and TRBJ2-2, with D maybe TRBD1 (6 bases). CDR3 length: 15 residues. V lost 2 bases to trimming and J lost 1 base, with 11 bases between them. CDR1 and CDR2 from the germline V gene are SQVTM and ANQGSEA. The CDR3 spells CSVETGFWNTGELFF. Here the CDR3 DNA reads TGCAGCGTTGAAACAGGGTTTTGGAACACCGGGGAGCTGTTTTTT.

The CDR3 sequence: CASSFQYFIESSGANVLTF. The CDR3 DNA reads as TGCGCCAGCAGCTTCCAATACTTCATAGAAAGCTCTGGGGCCAACGTCCTGACTTTC. The rearrangement uses TRBV5-1 and TRBJ2-6; no definite D call. Trimming cost V 2 bases and J 0 bases, with 18 bases left between them. Germline CDR1 SGHRS, CDR2 YFSETQ. This CDR3 contains 19 residues.

The DNA for the CDR3 is TGTGCCAGCAGTTCAGACACAACAGAGTATAGCAATCAGCCCCAGCATTTT. It codes for CASSSDTTEYSNQPQHF. The chain links TRBV28 to TRBJ1-5; no clear D gene. Germline V gives CDR1 MDHEN, CDR2 SYDVKM. Trimming left V 4 bases short and J 0 bases short, with 16 bases between. CDR3 length equals 17 residues.

The gene calls are TRBV5-4 and TRBJ2-7; TRBD2 is a possible D gene (5 bases). The CDR3 extends over 13 amino acids. The germline V gene has CDR1 SGHNT and CDR2 YYREEE (reference sequence). Deletions cut 5 bases from V and 0 bases from J, with 9 bases between. In DNA form, the CDR3 reads TGTGCCAGCAGGCGGACTCCCTCCTACGAGCAGTACTTC. This sequence encodes CASRRTPSYEQYF.